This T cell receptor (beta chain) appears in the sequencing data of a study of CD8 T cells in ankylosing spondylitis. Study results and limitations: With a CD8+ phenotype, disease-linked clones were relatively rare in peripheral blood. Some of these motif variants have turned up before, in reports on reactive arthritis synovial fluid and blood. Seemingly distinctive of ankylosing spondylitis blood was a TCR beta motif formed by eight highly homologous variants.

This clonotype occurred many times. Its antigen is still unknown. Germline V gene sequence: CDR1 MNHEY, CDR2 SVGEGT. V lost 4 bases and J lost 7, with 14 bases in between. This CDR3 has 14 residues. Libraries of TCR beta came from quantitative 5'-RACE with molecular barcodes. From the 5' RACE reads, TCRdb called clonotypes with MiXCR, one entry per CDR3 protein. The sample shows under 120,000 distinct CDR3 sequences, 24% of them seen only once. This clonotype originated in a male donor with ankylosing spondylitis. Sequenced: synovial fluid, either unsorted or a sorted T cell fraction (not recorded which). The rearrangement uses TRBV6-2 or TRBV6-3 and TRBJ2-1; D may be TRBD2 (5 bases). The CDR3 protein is CASSLQLRGNEQFF. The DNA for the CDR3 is TGTGCCAGCAGTTTACAACTCCGGGGTAATGAGCAGTTCTTC.